One sample yielded the 32 T cell receptor beta chains listed below, sequenced in a study of CXCR3-negative and CXCR3-positive naive CD8 T cells. Libraries were UMI-labeled 5' RACE TRB cDNA. Following a re-call of the 5' RACE reads, TCRdb has one entry per CDR3 protein and lacks DNA. This repertoire includes fewer than 80,000 distinct CDR3 sequences. Sequenced input: naive CXCR3- CD8+ T cells from blood. The subset is: CD45RO-CCR7+CD27+CD95- naive CD8+ T cells lacking CXCR3 (TNR3-). These receptors were obtained from a human donor in good health. Some clones in this sample may be carry-over from other donors' samples.

This chain connects TRBV28 to TRBJ2-7; as DNA is missing, the TRBD2 call by TCRdb cannot be tested. This CDR3 region has 14 residues. CDR1 is MDHEN, CDR2 SYDVKM, per germline. CDR3 protein: CASTAGTSDHEQYF.

The chain carries TRBV4-1 and TRBJ2-2; TCRdb picks TRBD1, but there is no DNA to check that call. In germline, CDR1 is MGHRA, CDR2 YSYEKL. The CDR3 totals 17 residues. The CDR3 loop is CASSSHPGTTNTGELFF.

The chain links TRBV19 to TRBJ1-2; TCRdb's D call of TRBD1 is untestable without DNA. Germline CDR1 is LNHDA and CDR2 is SQIVND (reference sequence). The CDR3 sequence is 17 residues long. The chain's CDR3 is CASSVGNRGRDPYGYTF.

This chain uses TRBV5-4 with TRBJ1-1; TCRdb's assignment of TRBD1 cannot be checked, as there is no DNA. The CDR3 consists of 13 residues. The V gene's germline CDR1 is SGHNT and CDR2 YYREEE (reference sequence). The chain's CDR3 is CASSPGHYTEAFF.

This rearrangement joins TRBV28 to TRBJ1-2; no DNA is available, so the TRBD1 call from TCRdb remains unchecked. The CDR3 loop spans 17 amino acids. Germline loops: CDR1 MDHEN, CDR2 SYDVKM. This CDR3 is CASSLIPDGGARDGYTF.

The chain joins TRBV7-3 to TRBJ2-6. Germline CDR1 SGHTA, CDR2 FQGTGA. The CDR3 sequence is 13 residues long. This chain's CDR3 is CASSFGGANVLTF.

The V call is TRBV20-1, the J call TRBJ2-7. CDR3 length: 13 residues. Germline loops: CDR1 DFQATT, CDR2 SNEGSKA (reference sequence). The CDR3 loop is CSARDQISYEQYF.

V and J are TRBV5-1 and TRBJ1-1; TCRdb selects TRBD1, and the lack of DNA leaves this call unchecked. The length of the CDR3 is 14 residues. Per the germline V gene, CDR1 is SGHRS and CDR2 is YFSETQ. The CDR3 protein is CASSLSGGFTEAFF.

The chain recombines TRBV29-1 with TRBJ1-5; the TRBD1 assignment by TCRdb is unverifiable without DNA. Per the germline V gene, CDR1 is SQVTM and CDR2 is ANQGSEA. The CDR3 is 16 amino acids. CDR3 amino acids: CSVAGGTGGSNQPQHF.

The V call is TRBV29-1, the J call TRBJ1-2; TCRdb's D call, TRBD1, is unchecked because there is no DNA. Germline CDR1 is SQVTM and CDR2 is ANQGSEA. The CDR3 is 12 amino acids. The CDR3 sequence is CSVLTGSGGYTF.

CDR3 sequence reads: CSARDPPAGDSQPQHF. V usage is TRBV20-1 and J usage is TRBJ1-5; there is no DNA to check the TCRdb D call of TRBD1. Germline V gene data show CDR1 as DFQATT and CDR2 as SNEGSKA (reference sequence). The CDR3 has 16 residues.

The rearrangement links TRBV7-3 to TRBJ2-3; TCRdb designates TRBD1, a call that cannot be tested without DNA. Germline CDR1 is SGHTA and CDR2 is FQGTGA. There are 17 residues in the CDR3. This CDR3 is CASSPGPINFLPDTQYF.

The chain has TRBV19 and TRBJ2-1; the TCRdb call, TRBD1, lacks DNA for checking. This CDR3 contains 16 residues. CDR1 and CDR2 from the germline V gene are LNHDA and SQIVND (reference sequence). CDR3 in amino acids: CASRRSRGHSYNEQFF.

V is TRBV7-6 and J is TRBJ2-7; the D call of TRBD1 rests on TCRdb alone, since no DNA is present to check it. The CDR3 is made up of 13 amino acids. Germline values: CDR1 SGHVS, CDR2 FNYEAQ. The CDR3: CASSLAGGNEQYF. Variable domain in full (rest from reference TRBV7-6 and TRBJ2-7): GAGVSQSPRYKVTKRGQDVALRCDPISGHVSLYWYRQALGQGPEFLTYFNYEAQQDKSGLPNDRFSAERPEGSISTLTIQRTEQRDSAMYRCASSLAGGNEQYFGPGTRLTVT.

The gene calls are TRBV21-1 and TRBJ2-7; the TCRdb call, TRBD1, lacks DNA for checking. TRBV21-1 is described as a pseudogene. The CDR3 is 14 amino acids. CDR3 loop: CASSKGGDTYEQYF.

J is TRBJ1-1 and V is TRBV6-2 or TRBV6-3; TCRdb selects TRBD1, and the lack of DNA leaves this call unchecked. Germline CDR1 and CDR2: MNHEY and SVGEGT. The length of the CDR3 is 13 residues. The CDR3 region is CASRGGLNTEAFF.

V gene TRBV5-1 combines with J gene TRBJ2-7; TCRdb gives TRBD2 as the D gene, but with no DNA this cannot be confirmed. The CDR3 spans 15 residues. In germline, CDR1 is SGHRS, CDR2 YFSETQ. CDR3 in amino acids: CASSLVWQGLREQYF.

The chain couples TRBV4-2 to TRBJ1-1; the TRBD1 assignment by TCRdb is unverifiable without DNA. The length of the CDR3 is 12 residues. Per the germline V gene, CDR1 is LGHNA and CDR2 is YNFKEQ. CDR3 in amino acids: CASSTGSSEAFF.

The J gene is TRBJ1-2, the V gene TRBV11-2. Germline CDR1 SGHAT, CDR2 FQNNGV. The length of the CDR3 is 14 residues. CDR3 sequence reads: CASSLEQLNYGYTF. Complete variable domain (other parts from reference TRBV11-2 and TRBJ1-2): EAGVAQSPRYKIIEKRQSVAFWCNPISGHATLYWYQQILGQGPKLLIQFQNNGVVDDSQLPKDRFSAERLKGVDSTLKIQPAKLEDSAVYLCASSLEQLNYGYTFGSGTRLTVV.

V usage is TRBV29-1 and J usage is TRBJ2-3; there is no DNA to check the TCRdb D call of TRBD2. There are 21 residues in the CDR3. CDR1 is SQVTM, CDR2 ANQGSEA, per germline. The CDR3: CSVPSLGPTSGGGLFTDTQYF.

The V call is TRBV7-9, the J call TRBJ2-5; the TRBD2 assignment by TCRdb is unverifiable without DNA. Germline CDR1 is SEHNR and CDR2 is FQNEAQ (reference sequence). This CDR3 spans 17 amino acids. CDR3: CASSRTTPSGAQETQYF.

The chain has TRBV28 and TRBJ2-1; TCRdb names TRBD1, which stays unverified in the absence of DNA. The CDR3 contains 15 residues. Germline CDR1 MDHEN, CDR2 SYDVKM. The CDR3 is CASSLAGEGYNEQFF.

V is TRBV5-1 and J is TRBJ2-1; TCRdb outputs TRBD2, but without DNA this stays unchecked. Germline CDR1 is SGHRS and CDR2 is YFSETQ. CDR3 length equals 15 residues. CDR3 loop: CASSRGLAGNNEQFF. Based on the CDR3 plus reference TRBV5-1 and TRBJ2-1, the full variable domain is KAGVTQTPRYLIKTRGQQVTLSCSPISGHRSVSWYQQTPGQGLQFLFEYFSETQRNKGNFPGRFSGRQFSNSRSEMNVSTLELGDSALYLCASSRGLAGNNEQFFGPGTRLTVL.

The chain links TRBV7-8 to TRBJ1-1. The CDR3 length is 15 residues. Germline assignment: CDR1 SGHVS and CDR2 FQNEAQ. CDR3 region: CASSLSGGPNTEAFF.

The CDR3 here is CASSWEESGEETQYF. The chain uses TRBV28 and TRBJ2-5; TCRdb outputs TRBD2, but without DNA this stays unchecked. The CDR3 runs 15 residues. CDR1 is MDHEN, CDR2 SYDVKM, per germline.

This chain uses TRBV7-9 with TRBJ1-2. CDR3 length: 12 amino acids. Germline CDR1 SEHNR, CDR2 FQNEAQ (reference sequence). The CDR3 reads CASSLGPEGYTF.

The J gene is TRBJ1-1, the V gene TRBV7-3. This CDR3 comprises 13 residues. CDR1 and CDR2 (germline): SGHTA, FQGTGA. The CDR3 region is CASSLDMNTEAFF.

The chain employs TRBV29-1 and TRBJ2-7; TCRdb's D call, TRBD1, is unchecked because there is no DNA. The CDR3 has 14 residues. Per germline, CDR1 SQVTM and CDR2 ANQGSEA. The CDR3 protein is CSVELRDSGEEQYF.

The chain joins TRBV29-1 to TRBJ2-3; checking the TCRdb D call of TRBD2 is not possible without DNA. The CDR3 length is 15 residues. The germline CDR1 and CDR2 sequences are SQVTM and ANQGSEA. This CDR3 reads CSVGGGAKFTDTQYF.

CDR3 region: CASSDSTSWNTGELFF. The chain uses TRBV6-4 and TRBJ2-2; TCRdb's assignment of TRBD2 cannot be checked, as there is no DNA. The CDR3 has 16 residues. From germline, CDR1 is MRHNA and CDR2 SNTAGT.

The chain links TRBV14 to TRBJ1-4. CDR3 length equals 15 residues. Per the germline V gene, CDR1 is SGHDN and CDR2 is FVKESK. CDR3 sequence: CASSPYAGEGEKLFF.

This chain connects TRBV7-3 to TRBJ2-2; checking the TCRdb D call of TRBD1 is not possible without DNA. The CDR3 spans 14 residues. In germline, CDR1 is SGHTA, CDR2 FQGTGA. CDR3: CASSLQGNTGELFF.